This T cell receptor (beta chain) was recovered during a study of blood T cells in healthy people across ages. The study, taken as a whole, reports: PBMCs were not sorted, which prevented a conclusive comparison of naive versus antigen-experienced cells.

Germline assignment: CDR1 MDHEN and CDR2 SYDVKM. The CDR3 covers 15 residues. Trimming cost V 9 bases and J 3 bases; bases outside gene matches: 7. As concerns this clonotype: No antigen is known for it.

The second PCR ran roughly 6 to 11 cycles with a sample-barcoded 5' primer and J-beta primers. Each CDR3 protein gets one entry after TCRdb re-called the 5' RACE reads with MiXCR. The table lists hundreds of thousands of distinct CDR3 sequences, approximately 60% of them singletons, with under 30% in the top ten. Sequenced sample: blood. The TCR comes from a man aged 35-49 years in good health. The chain carries TRBV28 and TRBJ2-7; 14 bases match TRBD2. The CDR3 is CASAYGTSGSYEQYF. The CDR3 region has the DNA TGTGCCAGTGCTTACGGGACTAGCGGGAGCTACGAGCAGTACTTC.